The TCR beta chain under discussion was sequenced for a study of PD-1 blockade in classical Hodgkin lymphoma. Study outcomes and limitations: When set against healthy donors, newly diagnosed patients were reported to show lower baseline TCR diversity. By cycle point C4D1, TCR diversity had risen significantly in CD4+ cells (but not CD8+ cells).

Relapses following autologous stem cell transplantation were seen in all patients, with brentuximab vedotin exposure varying. The CDR3 has 20 amino acids. In germline, CDR1 is GTSNPN, CDR2 SVGIG (reference sequence). V shed 2 bases and J 1 base; nucleotides not matched to a gene: 13. Measured with immunoSEQ multiplex PCR; TCRdb has only the in-frame clones, and not every one. Among some 96,000 clones listed, roughly 90% were seen once. Remarks on this clone: The antigen is not known.

This sequence originates from a human donor with classical Hodgkin lymphoma. The specimen was peripheral blood mononuclear cells (PBMCs), collected at baseline. The chain uses TRBV30 and TRBJ2-1, with 14 nucleotides matching TRBD2. Written as DNA, the CDR3 is TGTGCCTGGAGTCTGGGCAGACTAGCGGGAGGGCCTGGGTCCTACAATGAGCAGTTCTTC. It is translated as CAWSLGRLAGGPGSYNEQFF. The whole variable domain, filled in from reference TRBV30 and TRBJ2-1, reads SQTIHQWPATLVQPVGSPLSLECTVEGTSNPNLYWYRQAAGRGLQLLFYSVGIGQISSEVPQNLSASRPQDRQFILSSKKLLLSDSGFYLCAWSLGRLAGGPGSYNEQFFGPGTRLTVL.